This T cell receptor (beta chain) was identified in a study of shared clonotypes between healthy human individuals. Overall study findings and caveats: Clonotypes shared by all four donors outscored non-shared clonotypes in generation probability.

Trimming at V came to 1 base and at J to 4 bases, leaving 8 bases not matched to a gene. Germline CDR1 reads MDHEN; CDR2 reads SYDVKM. This CDR3 contains 16 residues. Notes on this clone: The antigen remains undetermined.

All donors qualified as healthy HIV-negative adults and had experienced no recent acute infections or vaccinations. Profiling relied on immunoSEQ multiplex PCR, and the TCRdb table lists in-frame clones only, not all of them. The sample gives roughly 650,000 clones, less than 98% of which show up once; less than 0.065% is in the top ten. The chain links TRBV28 to TRBJ1-2; 8 bases are shared with TRBD1. The sequence came from a young woman in good health. Sequencing was performed on naive CD4+ T cells sorted from blood. Subset given: CD45RA+ positively selected. The CDR3 region is CASSLYPTGVSYGYTF. CDR3 DNA: TGTGCCAGCAGTTTATACCCGACAGGGGTGAGCTATGGCTACACCTTC.